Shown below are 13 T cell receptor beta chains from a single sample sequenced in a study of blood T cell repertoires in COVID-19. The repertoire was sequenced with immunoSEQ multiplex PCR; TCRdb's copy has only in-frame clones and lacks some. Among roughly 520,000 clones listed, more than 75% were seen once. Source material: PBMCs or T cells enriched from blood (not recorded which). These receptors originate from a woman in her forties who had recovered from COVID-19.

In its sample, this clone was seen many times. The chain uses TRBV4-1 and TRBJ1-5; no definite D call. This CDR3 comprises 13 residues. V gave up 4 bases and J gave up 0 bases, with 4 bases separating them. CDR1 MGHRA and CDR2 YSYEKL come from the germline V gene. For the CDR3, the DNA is TGCGCCAGCAGCCTCAATAGCAATCAGCCCCAGCATTTT. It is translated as CASSLNSNQPQHF.

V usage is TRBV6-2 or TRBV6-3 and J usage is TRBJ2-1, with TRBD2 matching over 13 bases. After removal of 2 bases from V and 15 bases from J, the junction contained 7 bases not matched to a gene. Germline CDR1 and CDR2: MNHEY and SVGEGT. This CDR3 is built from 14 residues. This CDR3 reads CASSYALRLAGGFF. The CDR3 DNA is TGTGCCAGCAGTTACGCGTTAAGACTAGCGGGGGGGTTCTTC.

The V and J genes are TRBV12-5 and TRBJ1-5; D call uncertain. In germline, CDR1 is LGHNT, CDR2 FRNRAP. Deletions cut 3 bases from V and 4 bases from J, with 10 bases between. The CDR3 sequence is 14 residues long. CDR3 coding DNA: TGTGCTAGTGGTTTAGAGGGAGGGAATCAGCCCCAGCATTTT. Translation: CASGLEGGNQPQHF.

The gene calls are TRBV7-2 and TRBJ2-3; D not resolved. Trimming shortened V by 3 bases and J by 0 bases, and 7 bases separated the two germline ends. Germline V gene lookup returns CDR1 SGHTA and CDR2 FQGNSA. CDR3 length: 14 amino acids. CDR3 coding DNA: TGTGCCAGCAGCTTTAGTCATAGCACAGATACGCAGTATTTT. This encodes CASSFSHSTDTQYF.

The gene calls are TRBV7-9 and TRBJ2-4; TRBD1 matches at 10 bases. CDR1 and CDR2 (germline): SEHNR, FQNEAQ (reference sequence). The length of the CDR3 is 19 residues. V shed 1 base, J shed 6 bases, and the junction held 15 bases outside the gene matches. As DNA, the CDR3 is TGTGCCAGCAGCTTAGATGAAACCAGACAGGGGGCTATTCGAAACATTCAGTACTTC. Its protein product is CASSLDETRQGAIRNIQYF.

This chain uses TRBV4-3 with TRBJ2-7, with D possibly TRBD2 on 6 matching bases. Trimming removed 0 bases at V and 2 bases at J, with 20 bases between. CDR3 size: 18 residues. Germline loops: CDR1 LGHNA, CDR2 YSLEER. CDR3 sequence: CASSQDAGRAGMTYEQYF. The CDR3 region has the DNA TGCGCCAGCAGCCAAGATGCGGGACGGGCCGGGATGACCTACGAGCAGTACTTC.

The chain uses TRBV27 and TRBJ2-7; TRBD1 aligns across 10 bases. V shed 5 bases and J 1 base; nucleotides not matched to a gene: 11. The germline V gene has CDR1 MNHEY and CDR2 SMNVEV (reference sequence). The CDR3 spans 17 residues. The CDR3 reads CASSPYVDRGRSYEQYF. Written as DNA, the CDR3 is TGTGCCAGCAGTCCGTATGTCGACAGGGGGCGATCCTACGAGCAGTACTTC.

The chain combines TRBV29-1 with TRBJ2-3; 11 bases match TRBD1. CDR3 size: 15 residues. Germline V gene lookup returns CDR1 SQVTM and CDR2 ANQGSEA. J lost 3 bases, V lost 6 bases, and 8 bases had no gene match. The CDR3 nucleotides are TGCAGCGTGAGCGGAGGGACAGGGGGTACAGATACGCAGTATTTT. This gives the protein CSVSGGTGGTDTQYF.

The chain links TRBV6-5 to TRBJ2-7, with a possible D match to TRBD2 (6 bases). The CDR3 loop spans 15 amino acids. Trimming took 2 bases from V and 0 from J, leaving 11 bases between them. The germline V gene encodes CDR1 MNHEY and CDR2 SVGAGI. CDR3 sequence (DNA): TGTGCCAGCAGTTACAGCCGGGGGAGCTCCTACGAGCAGTACTTC. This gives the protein CASSYSRGSSYEQYF.

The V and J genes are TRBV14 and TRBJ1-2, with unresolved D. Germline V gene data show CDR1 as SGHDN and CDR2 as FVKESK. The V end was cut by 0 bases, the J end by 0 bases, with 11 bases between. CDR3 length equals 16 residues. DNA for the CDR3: TGTGCCAGCAGCCAAGATTGGGCCCGCCCTAACTATGGCTACACCTTC. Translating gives CASSQDWARPNYGYTF.

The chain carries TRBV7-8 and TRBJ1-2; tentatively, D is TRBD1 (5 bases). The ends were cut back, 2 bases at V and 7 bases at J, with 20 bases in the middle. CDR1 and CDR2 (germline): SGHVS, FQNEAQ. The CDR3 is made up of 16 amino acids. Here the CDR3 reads CASSLNMGQGVGGYTF. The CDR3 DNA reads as TGTGCCAGCAGCTTAAATATGGGTCAGGGCGTTGGTGGCTACACCTTC.

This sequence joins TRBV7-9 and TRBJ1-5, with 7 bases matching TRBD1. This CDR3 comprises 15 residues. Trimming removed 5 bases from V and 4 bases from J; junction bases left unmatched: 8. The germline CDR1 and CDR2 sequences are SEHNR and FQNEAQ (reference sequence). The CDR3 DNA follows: TGTGCCAGCAGCCACTCAGACAGGGAAAATCAGCCCCAGCATTTT. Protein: CASSHSDRENQPQHF.

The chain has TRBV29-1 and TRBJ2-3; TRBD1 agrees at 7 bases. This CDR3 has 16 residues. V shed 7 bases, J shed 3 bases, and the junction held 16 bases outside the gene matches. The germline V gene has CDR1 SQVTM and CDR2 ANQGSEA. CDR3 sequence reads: CSADPRDRQTTDTQYF. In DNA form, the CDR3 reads TGCAGCGCCGATCCTAGGGACAGACAAACAACAGATACGCAGTATTTT.